A selection of T cell receptor beta chains follows, all from one sample in a study of T cell responses to AZD1222 COVID-19 vaccine. The table came from immunoSEQ multiplex PCR; TCRdb's copy has only in-frame clones and leaves some out. Of 150,000 to 200,000 clones in the sample, around 94% were seen once. The starting material was peripheral blood, obtained on day 0 of AZD1222 vaccination. These receptors originate from an adult in good health. Each CDR3 is given with its conserved first and last residue. The D gene is left open where the match is weak. Clone size, where shown, is once, few, many, or a class for clones that have expanded.

clone size	V gene	D gene	J gene	CDR3 DNA	CDR3 protein
-	TRBV11-2	-	TRBJ1-3	TGTGCCAGCAGCTTAGTGGGCGGCTACCTTCCCGAAGACACCATATATTTT	CASSLVGGYLPEDTIYF
-	TRBV19	TRBD1	TRBJ1-4	TGTGCCAGTAGTTCCTCCGGGACAGGGGGTGAAAAACTGTTTTTT	CASSSSGTGGEKLFF
-	TRBV6-5	-	TRBJ1-4	TGTGCCAGCAGTTCTTACCGGGAAAAACTGTTTTTT	CASSSYREKLFF
-	TRBV11-2	TRBD2	TRBJ2-7	TGTGCCAGCAGCTCGGGACTAGATCGCGAGCAGTACTTC	CASSSGLDREQYF
-	TRBV11-2	-	TRBJ1-1	TGTGCCAGCAGCCCCCGACAGCTCTCGACTGAAGCTTTCTTT	CASSPRQLSTEAFF
-	TRBV5-6	-	TRBJ1-1	TGTGCCAGCAGCTTGGCTGTCAGGTCTATTTTGTCTGAAGCTTTCTTT	CASSLAVRSILSEAFF
-	TRBV7-3	TRBD1	TRBJ1-3	TGTGCCAGCTTTATTGCAGAGGGGGCGCCTGGAAACACCATATATTTT	CASFIAEGAPGNTIYF
-	TRBV18	-	TRBJ1-6	TGTGCCAGCTCCCCCAGGGACCCAGGCGGTTCACCCCTCCACTTT	CASSPRDPGGSPLHF
-	TRBV11-2	TRBD1	TRBJ1-1	TGTGCCAGCAGCTTGACAGGGGGGAACACTGAAGCTTTCTTT	CASSLTGGNTEAFF
-	TRBV7-2	-	TRBJ2-5	TGTGCCAGCAGCTTAGATATAGCCCTTCAAGAGACCCAGTACTTC	CASSLDIALQETQYF
-	TRBV6-5	-	TRBJ1-5	TGTGCCAGCAGGCTGGCTGGGGGAAGCAATCAGCCCCAGCATTTT	CASRLAGGSNQPQHF
-	TRBV6-2/TRBV6-3	-	TRBJ2-1	TGTGCCAGCAGTTACTATCGGCCGCAGGGCGAGCAGTTCTTC	CASSYYRPQGEQFF
once	TRBV6-6	-	TRBJ2-1	TGTGCCAGCAGTTCTACTAGCAATGAGCAGTTCTTC	CASSSTSNEQFF
once	TRBV27	-	TRBJ2-6	TGTGCCAGCAGTTCAACAGGGAACTCTGGGGCCAACGTCCTGACTTTC	CASSSTGNSGANVLTF
-	TRBV28	-	TRBJ1-1	TGTGCCAGCAGCCTTCGGGCGGCGGCTGAAGCTTTCTTT	CASSLRAAAEAFF
-	TRBV27	-	TRBJ1-3	TGTGCCAGCAGTCCTCGGGCCGCGAGCTCTGGAAACACCATATATTTT	CASSPRAASSGNTIYF
-	TRBV5-1	-	TRBJ1-1	TGCGCCAGCAGCGGGACCGTGAACACTGAAGCTTTCTTT	CASSGTVNTEAFF
-	TRBV7-2	TRBD2	TRBJ2-7	TGTGCCAGCGGGTGGCGGGAGTCCGAGCAGTACTTC	CASGWRESEQYF
-	TRBV9	-	TRBJ2-1	TGTGCCAGCAGCGTATATGACAATGAGCAGTTCTTC	CASSVYDNEQFF
-	TRBV5-5	-	TRBJ1-5	TGTGCCAGCAGCACCGGTCAGGCTAGCAATCAGCCCCAGCATTTT	CASSTGQASNQPQHF
-	TRBV7-9	-	TRBJ1-3	TGTGCCAGCAGCTTCACGCAGGGACACACCATATATTTT	CASSFTQGHTIYF
-	TRBV2	TRBD2	TRBJ2-2	TGTGCCAGCAGTGAGGGACTAGCGGGGAATAACACCGGGGAGCTGTTTTTT	CASSEGLAGNNTGELFF
once	TRBV28	-	TRBJ1-3	TGTGCCAGCAGCCCGGATGGAAACACCATATATTTT	CASSPDGNTIYF
-	TRBV12-3/TRBV12-4	-	TRBJ1-1	TGTGCCAGCAGTCCGGGGGACACTGAAGCTTTCTTT	CASSPGDTEAFF
-	TRBV4-3	-	TRBJ2-1	TGCGCCAGCAGCCAAGTGGGGTTAGGGAATGAGCAGTTCTTC	CASSQVGLGNEQFF
once	TRBV27	TRBD1	TRBJ1-4	TGTGCCAGCAGTCCAGACAGGGGATGGCAAGAAAAACTGTTTTTT	CASSPDRGWQEKLFF
-	TRBV6-5	-	TRBJ2-7	TGTGCCAGCAGTTACTCAACTGCGGGAACCTACGAGCAGTACTTC	CASSYSTAGTYEQYF
-	TRBV28	TRBD1	TRBJ1-5	TGTGCCAGCAGTTCGGGACAGGGAAGAAATCAGCCCCAGCATTTT	CASSSGQGRNQPQHF
-	TRBV9	-	TRBJ1-2	TGTGCCAGCAGCCCGTTCGACAGTAACTATGGCTACACCTTC	CASSPFDSNYGYTF
-	TRBV3-1/TRBV3-2	TRBD1	TRBJ1-2	TGTGCCAGCAGCCAAGATAAGGGACAGGCTAACTATGGCTACACCTTC	CASSQDKGQANYGYTF
-	TRBV18	-	TRBJ1-3	TGTGCCAGCTCACCGGGGCAGGCCTTCTCTGGAAACACCATATATTTT	CASSPGQAFSGNTIYF
few	TRBV12-3/TRBV12-4	-	TRBJ1-6	TGTGCCAGCAGTTTTTTAGGCGCACCCCTCCACTTT	CASSFLGAPLHF
-	TRBV25-1	TRBD2	TRBJ2-1	TGTGCCAGCAGTGAACATGGGGGAGGGCCCTACAATGAGCAGTTCTTC	CASSEHGGGPYNEQFF
-	TRBV4-2	TRBD1	TRBJ1-4	TGTGCCAGCAGCCAAGAATCAGGGGGGGGGAATGAAAAACTGTTTTTT	CASSQESGGGNEKLFF
-	TRBV2	-	TRBJ1-1	TGTGCCAGCAGTGATAGACAGCTCCCGAACACTGAAGCTTTCTTT	CASSDRQLPNTEAFF
-	TRBV6-5	TRBD2	TRBJ2-1	TGTGCCAGCAGGCGGGAGGTGAGATCCTACAATGAGCAGTTCTTC	CASRREVRSYNEQFF
-	TRBV3-1/TRBV3-2	-	TRBJ2-2	TGTGCCAGCAGCCCCCTAGAGGCTAACGGGGAGCTGTTTTTT	CASSPLEANGELFF
-	TRBV7-9	-	TRBJ1-1	TGTGCCAGCACCTCAGGTGTCACTGAAGCTTTCTTT	CASTSGVTEAFF
-	TRBV14	TRBD2	TRBJ2-5	TGTGCCAGCAGCCAGAAGGGACTAGCGGGAGAAGAGACCCAGTACTTC	CASSQKGLAGEETQYF
-	TRBV2	-	TRBJ1-2	TGTGCAAGGAGGCAGGGAGGCTATGGCTACACCTTC	CARRQGGYGYTF
once	TRBV5-4	TRBD1	TRBJ1-2	TGTGCCAGCAGCGGACGGACAGGGGGCCAAAACTATGGCTACACCTTC	CASSGRTGGQNYGYTF
-	TRBV5-1	TRBD1	TRBJ1-6	TGCGCCAGCAGCTTGGGGGACAGGGTTTATAATTCACCCCTCCACTTT	CASSLGDRVYNSPLHF
-	TRBV7-8	-	TRBJ1-2	TGTGCCAGCAGCTCCACTCCTTCGGACGTCTATGGCTACACCTTC	CASSSTPSDVYGYTF
-	TRBV3-1/TRBV3-2	TRBD1	TRBJ2-3	TGTGCCAGCAGCCCCCGACAGGGTACTAGCACAGATACGCAGTATTTT	CASSPRQGTSTDTQYF
-	TRBV4-1	TRBD1	TRBJ1-2	TGCGCCAGCAGCCAATTGGGGCCGGGACAGGGGGGCTATGGCTACACCTTC	CASSQLGPGQGGYGYTF
-	TRBV19	-	TRBJ1-1	TGTGCCAGTAGTATAGATGGGGGGAACACTGAAGCTTTCTTT	CASSIDGGNTEAFF
once	TRBV10-2	-	TRBJ1-4	TGCGCCAGCAGTGACTCCTCCAGGGAAGGAGGACTGTTTTTT	CASSDSSREGGLFF
-	TRBV7-9	TRBD1	TRBJ1-1	TGTGCCAGCAGCTCAGAGGCAGGGGGACACACTGAAGCTTTCTTT	CASSSEAGGHTEAFF
-	TRBV6-5	-	TRBJ1-3	TGTGCCAGCCTAGTGCAGAGCTCTGGAAACACCATATATTTT	CASLVQSSGNTIYF
-	TRBV5-4	-	TRBJ1-5	TGTGCCAGCAGCTTGGACAGGAGCAATCAGCCCCAGCATTTT	CASSLDRSNQPQHF
-	TRBV12-5	-	TRBJ1-5	TGTGCTAGTGGTTTGGTACCCTCTGGGGGAATTCAGCCCCAGCATTTT	CASGLVPSGGIQPQHF
-	TRBV3-1/TRBV3-2	TRBD1	TRBJ1-2	TGTGCCAGCAGCCTTCTGGGGGACAGGGGGCCGGGGGCCTATGGCTACACCTTC	CASSLLGDRGPGAYGYTF
-	TRBV5-1	-	TRBJ2-1	TGCGCCAGCAGCTTGGTAGCGAAATCCTACAATGAGCAGTTCTTC	CASSLVAKSYNEQFF
-	TRBV5-1	-	TRBJ1-5	TGCGCCAGCAGCTTGGGGTACAGCAATCAGCCCCAGCATTTT	CASSLGYSNQPQHF
-	TRBV18	-	TRBJ1-3	TGTGCCAGCTCATCGCACAGGGTCGCCCGAGGAAACACCATATATTTT	CASSSHRVARGNTIYF
-	TRBV7-2	TRBD2	TRBJ2-2	TGTGCCAGCAGCCCCGGACTAGCGGGAGCGAACACCGGGGAGCTGTTTTTT	CASSPGLAGANTGELFF
-	TRBV5-1	TRBD2	TRBJ2-5	TGCGCCAGCAGCTCATTAGGGGCTAGCGGGGTGGAGACCCAGTACTTC	CASSSLGASGVETQYF